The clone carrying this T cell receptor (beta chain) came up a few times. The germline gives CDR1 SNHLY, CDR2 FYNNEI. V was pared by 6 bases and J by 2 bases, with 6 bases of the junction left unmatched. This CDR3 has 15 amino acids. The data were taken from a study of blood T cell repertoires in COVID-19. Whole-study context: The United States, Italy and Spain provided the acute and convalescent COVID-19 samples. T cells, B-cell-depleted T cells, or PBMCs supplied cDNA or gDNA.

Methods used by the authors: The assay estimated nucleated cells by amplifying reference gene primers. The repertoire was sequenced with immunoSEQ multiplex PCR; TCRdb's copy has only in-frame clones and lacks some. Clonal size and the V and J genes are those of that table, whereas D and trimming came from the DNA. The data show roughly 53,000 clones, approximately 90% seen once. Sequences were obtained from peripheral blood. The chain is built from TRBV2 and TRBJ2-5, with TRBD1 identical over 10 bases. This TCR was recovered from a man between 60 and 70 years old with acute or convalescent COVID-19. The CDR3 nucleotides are TGTGCCAGCAGGGGGGACAGGGGTCGGCAAGAGACCCAGTACTTC. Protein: CASRGDRGRQETQYF.